The 10 T cell receptor beta chains below were found in one sample sequenced in a study of long-term antiretroviral therapy in people with HIV. Version v3.0 of the immunoSEQ assay ran at survey level. Method: immunoSEQ multiplex PCR; TCRdb's copy keeps in-frame clones and lacks some. The sample has about 18,000 clones, approximately 81% seen once; the top ten hold roughly 13%. Material: unsorted PBMCs, obtained 0.3 years after starting antiretroviral therapy. These receptors were obtained from a woman aged 45-60 years with HIV.

The genes are TRBV6-5 and TRBJ1-1, with TRBD1 as a possible D gene (5 bases). The CDR3 length is 16 residues. CDR1 and CDR2 (germline): MNHEY, SVGAGI. V lost 4 bases and J lost 6, with 21 bases in between. The chain's CDR3 is CASSWSRVASYAEAFF. As DNA, the CDR3 is TGTGCCAGCAGTTGGAGCAGGGTGGCCTCCTATGCTGAAGCTTTCTTT.

V and J are TRBV13 and TRBJ2-1; D gene unclear. Trimming stripped 5 bases from V and 6 bases from J, with 8 bases between. The germline V gene encodes CDR1 PRHDT and CDR2 FYEKMQ (reference sequence). The CDR3 has 12 amino acids. The CDR3 DNA reads as TGTGCCAGCAGCCACTTGACCAATGAGCAGTTCTTC. Translating it yields CASSHLTNEQFF.

This chain uses TRBV7-3 with TRBJ2-1, with 9 positions matching TRBD2. Germline CDR1 and CDR2: SGHTA and FQGTGA. Trimming took 3 bases from V and 6 from J; bases not matched to a gene: 6. The CDR3 sequence is 15 residues long. The CDR3, as DNA: TGTGCCAGCAGCTTTACTAGCGGGTTCGGCAATGAGCAGTTCTTC. Translating gives CASSFTSGFGNEQFF.

The V call is TRBV30, the J call TRBJ1-5; 8 nucleotides match TRBD1. Germline lookup yields CDR1 GTSNPN and CDR2 SVGIG (reference sequence). The CDR3 is 17 residues long. V lost 7 bases, J lost 0 bases, and 14 bases stayed unmatched. For the CDR3, the DNA is TGTGCCTTCAACCAGGGGGCAAACCAAAATAGCAATCAGCCCCAGCATTTT. Its protein product is CAFNQGANQNSNQPQHF.

The V and J genes are TRBV5-6 and TRBJ1-6; D is undetermined. This CDR3 has 13 residues. Trimming left V 0 bases short and J 6 bases short, with 4 bases between. CDR1 and CDR2 from the germline V gene are SGHDT and YYEEEE. Here the CDR3 reads CASSLDPNSPLHF. CDR3 nucleotide sequence: TGTGCCAGCAGCTTGGACCCTAATTCACCCCTCCACTTT. Full variable domain (rest looked up from reference TRBV5-6 and TRBJ1-6): DAGVTQSPTHLIKTRGQQVTLRCSPKSGHDTVSWYQQALGQGPQFIFQYYEEEERQRGNFPDRFSGHQFPNYSSELNVNALLLGDSALYLCASSLDPNSPLHFGNGTRLTVT.

This chain links TRBV12-5 with TRBJ1-1; D is perhaps TRBD1 (6 bases). The germline V gene has CDR1 LGHNT and CDR2 FRNRAP. V dropped 2 bases and J dropped 0 bases, with 10 bases sitting between them. The length of the CDR3 is 15 residues. CDR3 amino acids: CASGLSQGLNTEAFF. The CDR3 bases are TGTGCTAGTGGTTTGTCACAGGGACTGAACACTGAAGCTTTCTTT.

The chain recombines TRBV21-1 with TRBJ2-7. TRBV21-1 is described as a pseudogene. The CDR3 is 15 residues long. The CDR3, as DNA: TGTGCCAGCAGCAAAGAGGGCGACAGCGGCCACGAGCAGTACTTC. Translated: CASSKEGDSGHEQYF.

The rearrangement uses TRBV27 and TRBJ1-1; D may be TRBD1 (5 bases). With 2 bases removed from V and 5 bases from J, the gap between germline ends came to 12 bases. Germline V CDR1 and CDR2: MNHEY, SMNVEV (reference sequence). This CDR3 region has 14 residues. In DNA, the CDR3 is TGTGCCAGCAGTTTACAGGGAGGGTGGACTGAAGCTTTCTTT. Translating it yields CASSLQGGWTEAFF.

The chain has TRBV6-1 and TRBJ1-4, with a possible D match to TRBD1 (6 bases). From germline, CDR1 is MNHNS and CDR2 SASEGT. This CDR3 has 15 residues. The ends were cut back, 4 bases at V and 8 bases at J, with 17 bases in the middle. The CDR3, as DNA: TGTGCCAGCAGTGGGGGTGGCAGGGGTAGAGAAAAACTGTTTTTT. It is translated as CASSGGGRGREKLFF.

CDR3 DNA sequence: TGCGCCAGCAGCTTGGTCCCCCCCCCAACTAATGAAAAACTGTTTTTT. Translating gives CASSLVPPPTNEKLFF. The chain joins TRBV5-1 to TRBJ1-4; D unclear. The V and J ends lost 0 bases and 0 bases respectively, with 9 bases between them. This CDR3 has 16 residues. Germline CDR1 and CDR2: SGHRS and YFSETQ. Together with reference TRBV5-1 and TRBJ1-4, the CDR3 gives the full variable domain: KAGVTQTPRYLIKTRGQQVTLSCSPISGHRSVSWYQQTPGQGLQFLFEYFSETQRNKGNFPGRFSGRQFSNSRSEMNVSTLELGDSALYLCASSLVPPPTNEKLFFGSGTQLSVL.